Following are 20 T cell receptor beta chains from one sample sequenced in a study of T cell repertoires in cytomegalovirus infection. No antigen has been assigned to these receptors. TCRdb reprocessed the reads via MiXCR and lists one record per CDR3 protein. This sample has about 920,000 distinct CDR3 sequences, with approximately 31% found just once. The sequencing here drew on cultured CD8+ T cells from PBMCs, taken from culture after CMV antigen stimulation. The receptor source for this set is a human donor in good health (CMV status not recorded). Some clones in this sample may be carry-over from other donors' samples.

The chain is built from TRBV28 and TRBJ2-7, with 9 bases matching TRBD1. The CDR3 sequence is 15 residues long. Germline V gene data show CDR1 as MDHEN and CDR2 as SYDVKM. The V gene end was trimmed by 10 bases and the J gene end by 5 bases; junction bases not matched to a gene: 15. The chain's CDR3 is CAITGTGGWSDEQYV. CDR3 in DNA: TGTGCCATCACCGGAACAGGGGGCTGGTCGGACGAGCAGTACGTC.

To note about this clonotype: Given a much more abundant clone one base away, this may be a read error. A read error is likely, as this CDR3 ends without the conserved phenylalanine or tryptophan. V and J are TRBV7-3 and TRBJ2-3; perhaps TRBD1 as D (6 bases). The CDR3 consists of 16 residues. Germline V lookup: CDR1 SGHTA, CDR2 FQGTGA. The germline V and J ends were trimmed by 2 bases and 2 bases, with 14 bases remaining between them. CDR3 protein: CASSLRGAGATDTQYY. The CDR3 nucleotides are TGTGCCAGCAGCTTACGGGGTGCAGGGGCCACAGATACGCAGTATTAT.

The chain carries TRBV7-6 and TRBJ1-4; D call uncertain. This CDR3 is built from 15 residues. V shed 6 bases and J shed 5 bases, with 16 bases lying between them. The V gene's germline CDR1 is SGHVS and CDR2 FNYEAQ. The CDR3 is CASSYGRQLNEKLFF. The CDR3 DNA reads TGTGCCAGCAGTTACGGGCGGCAGTTAAATGAAAAACTGTTTTTT. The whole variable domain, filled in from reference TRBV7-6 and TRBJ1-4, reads GAGVSQSPRYKVTKRGQDVALRCDPISGHVSLYWYRQALGQGPEFLTYFNYEAQQDKSGLPNDRFSAERPEGSISTLTIQRTEQRDSAMYRCASSYGRQLNEKLFFGSGTQLSVL.

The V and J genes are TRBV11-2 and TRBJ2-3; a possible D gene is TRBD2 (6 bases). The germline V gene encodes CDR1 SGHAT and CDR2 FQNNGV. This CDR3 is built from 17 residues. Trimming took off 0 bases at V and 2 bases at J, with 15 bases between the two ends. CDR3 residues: CASSLELSGYYTDTQYF. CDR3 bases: TGTGCCAGCAGCTTAGAGTTAAGCGGGTATTACACAGATACGCAGTATTTT.

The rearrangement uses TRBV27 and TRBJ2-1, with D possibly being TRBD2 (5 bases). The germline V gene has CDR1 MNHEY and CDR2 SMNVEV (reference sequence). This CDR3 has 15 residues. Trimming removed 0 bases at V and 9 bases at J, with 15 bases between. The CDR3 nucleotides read TGTGCCAGCAGTTTATCGGTAGGTCTTGGAGGTGAGCAGTTCTTC. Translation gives CASSLSVGLGGEQFF.

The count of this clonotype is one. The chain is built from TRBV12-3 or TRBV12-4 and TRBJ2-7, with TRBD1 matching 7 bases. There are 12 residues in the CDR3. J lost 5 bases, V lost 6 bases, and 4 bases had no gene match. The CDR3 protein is CASSRQGNEQYV. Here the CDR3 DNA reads TGTGCCAGCAGCCGACAGGGTAACGAGCAGTACGTC.

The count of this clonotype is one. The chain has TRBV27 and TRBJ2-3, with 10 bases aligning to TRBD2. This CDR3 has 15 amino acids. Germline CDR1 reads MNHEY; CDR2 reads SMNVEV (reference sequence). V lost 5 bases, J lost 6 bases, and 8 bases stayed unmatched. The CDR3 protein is CASSEAGGRGDTQYF. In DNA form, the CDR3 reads TGTGCCAGCAGTGAAGCGGGGGGGCGGGGGGATACGCAGTATTTT.

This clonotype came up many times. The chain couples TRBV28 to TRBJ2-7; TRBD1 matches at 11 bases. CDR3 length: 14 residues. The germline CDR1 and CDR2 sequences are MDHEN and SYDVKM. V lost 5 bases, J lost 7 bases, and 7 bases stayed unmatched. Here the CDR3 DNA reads TGTGCCAGCAGTGAAACCGGGACAGGGGGTGAGCAGTACGTC. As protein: CASSETGTGGEQYV.

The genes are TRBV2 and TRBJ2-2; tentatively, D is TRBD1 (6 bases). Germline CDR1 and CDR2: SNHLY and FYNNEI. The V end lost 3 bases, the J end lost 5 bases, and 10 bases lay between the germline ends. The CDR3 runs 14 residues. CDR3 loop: CASSDRGRTGELFF. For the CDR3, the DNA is TGTGCCAGCAGTGACAGGGGTCGGACCGGGGAGCTGTTTTTT.

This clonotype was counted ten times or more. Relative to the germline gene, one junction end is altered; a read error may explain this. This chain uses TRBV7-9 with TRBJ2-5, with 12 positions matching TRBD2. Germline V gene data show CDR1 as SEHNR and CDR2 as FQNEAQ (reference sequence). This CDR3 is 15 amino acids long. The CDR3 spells CASSLAGGHQETQYF. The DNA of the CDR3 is TGTGCCAGCAGCCTAGCGGGGGGGCACCAAGAGACCCAGTACTTC.

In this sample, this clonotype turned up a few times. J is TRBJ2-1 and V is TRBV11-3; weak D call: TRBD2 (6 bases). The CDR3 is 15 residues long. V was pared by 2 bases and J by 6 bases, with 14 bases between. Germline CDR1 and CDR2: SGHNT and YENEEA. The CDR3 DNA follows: TGTGCCAGCAGCTTACGGGACGGGGGTCTCAATGAGCAGTTCTTC. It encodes CASSLRDGGLNEQFF.

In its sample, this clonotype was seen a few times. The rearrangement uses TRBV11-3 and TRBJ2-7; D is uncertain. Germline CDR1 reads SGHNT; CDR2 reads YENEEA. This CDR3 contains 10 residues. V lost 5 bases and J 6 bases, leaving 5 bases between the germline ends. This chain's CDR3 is CASSPLEQYV. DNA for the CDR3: TGTGCCAGCAGCCCCCTCGAGCAGTACGTC.

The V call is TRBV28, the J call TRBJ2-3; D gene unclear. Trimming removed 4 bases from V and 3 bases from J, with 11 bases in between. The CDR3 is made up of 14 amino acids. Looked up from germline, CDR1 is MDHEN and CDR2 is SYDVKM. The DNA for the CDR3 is TGTGCCAGCAGTTCACTCGTTAAGACAGATACGCAGTATTTT. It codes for CASSSLVKTDTQYF.

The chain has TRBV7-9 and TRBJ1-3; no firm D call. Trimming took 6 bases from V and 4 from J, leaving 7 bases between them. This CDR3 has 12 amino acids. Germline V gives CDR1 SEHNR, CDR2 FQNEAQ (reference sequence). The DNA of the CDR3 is TGTGCCAGCAGTGCAGACGGAAACACCATATATTTT. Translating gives CASSADGNTIYF.

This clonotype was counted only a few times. The chain's CDR3 is CASSNGTSGTDTQYF. The CDR3 DNA sequence: TGCGCCAGCTCCAACGGGACTAGCGGCACAGATACGCAGTATTTT. V and J are TRBV5-1 and TRBJ2-3, with 10 bases lining up with TRBD2. The germline gives CDR1 SGHRS, CDR2 YFSETQ. V lost 7 bases, J lost 1 base, and 6 bases stayed unmatched. The CDR3 runs 15 residues.

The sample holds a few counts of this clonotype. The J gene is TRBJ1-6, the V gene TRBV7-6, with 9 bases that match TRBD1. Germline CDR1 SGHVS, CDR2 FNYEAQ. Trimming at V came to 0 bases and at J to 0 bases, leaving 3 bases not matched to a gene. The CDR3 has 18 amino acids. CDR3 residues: CASSLAPGQGSYNSPLHF. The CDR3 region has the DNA TGTGCCAGCAGCTTAGCCCCGGGACAGGGCTCCTATAATTCACCCCTCCACTTT.

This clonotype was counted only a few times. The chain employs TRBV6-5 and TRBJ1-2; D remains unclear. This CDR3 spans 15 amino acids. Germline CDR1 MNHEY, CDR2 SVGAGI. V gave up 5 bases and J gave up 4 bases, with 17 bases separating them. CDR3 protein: CASSILVGVTYGYTF. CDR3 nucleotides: TGTGCCAGCAGTATCCTCGTCGGGGTCACCTATGGCTACACCTTC.

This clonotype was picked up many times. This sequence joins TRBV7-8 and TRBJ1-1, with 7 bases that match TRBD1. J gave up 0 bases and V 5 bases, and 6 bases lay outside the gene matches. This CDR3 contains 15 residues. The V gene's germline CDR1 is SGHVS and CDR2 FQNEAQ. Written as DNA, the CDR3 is TGTGCCAGCAGCCCCCTAAGGGGGCTGAACACTGAAGCTTTCTTT. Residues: CASSPLRGLNTEAFF.

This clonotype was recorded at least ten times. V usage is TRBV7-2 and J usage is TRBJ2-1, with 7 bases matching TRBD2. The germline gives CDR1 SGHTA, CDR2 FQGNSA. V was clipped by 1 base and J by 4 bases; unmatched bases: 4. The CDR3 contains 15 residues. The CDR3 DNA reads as TGTGCCAGCAGCTTAGAGGGGACTACTTACAATGAGCAGTTCTTC. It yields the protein CASSLEGTTYNEQFF.

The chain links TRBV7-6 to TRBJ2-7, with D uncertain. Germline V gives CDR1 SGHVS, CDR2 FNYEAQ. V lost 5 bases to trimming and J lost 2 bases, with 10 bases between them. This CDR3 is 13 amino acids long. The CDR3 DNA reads TGTGCCAGCAGCGCCATGGGGACCTACGAGCAGTACTTC. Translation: CASSAMGTYEQYF.